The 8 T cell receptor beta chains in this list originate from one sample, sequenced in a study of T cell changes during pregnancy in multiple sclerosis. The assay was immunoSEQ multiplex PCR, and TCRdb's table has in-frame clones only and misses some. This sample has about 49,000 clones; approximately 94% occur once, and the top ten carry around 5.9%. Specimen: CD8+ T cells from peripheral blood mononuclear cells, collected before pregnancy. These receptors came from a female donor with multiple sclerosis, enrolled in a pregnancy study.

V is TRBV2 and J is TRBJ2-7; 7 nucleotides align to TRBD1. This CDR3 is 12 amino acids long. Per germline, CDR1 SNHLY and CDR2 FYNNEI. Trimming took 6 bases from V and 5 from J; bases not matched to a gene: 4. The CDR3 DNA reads TGTGCCAGCAGGGGGACAGTCAACGAGCAGTACTTC. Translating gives CASRGTVNEQYF. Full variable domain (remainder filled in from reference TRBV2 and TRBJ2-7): EPEVTQTPSHQVTQMGQEVILRCVPISNHLYFYWYRQILGQKVEFLVSFYNNEISEKSEIFDDQFSVERPDGSNFTLKIRSTKLEDSAMYFCASRGTVNEQYFGPGTRLTVT.

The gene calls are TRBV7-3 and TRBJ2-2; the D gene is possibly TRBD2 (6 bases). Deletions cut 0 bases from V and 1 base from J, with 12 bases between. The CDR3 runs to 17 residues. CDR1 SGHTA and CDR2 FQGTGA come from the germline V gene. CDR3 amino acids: CASSLTSAGLNTGELFF. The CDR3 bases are TGTGCCAGCAGCTTAACATCGGCGGGATTGAACACCGGGGAGCTGTTTTTT.

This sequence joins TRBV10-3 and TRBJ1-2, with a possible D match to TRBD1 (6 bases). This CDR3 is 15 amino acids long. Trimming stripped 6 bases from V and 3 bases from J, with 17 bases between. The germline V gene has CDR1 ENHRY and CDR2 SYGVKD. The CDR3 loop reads CAIRGDRKGDYGYTF. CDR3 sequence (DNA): TGTGCCATCAGGGGTGACAGGAAGGGCGACTATGGCTACACCTTC.

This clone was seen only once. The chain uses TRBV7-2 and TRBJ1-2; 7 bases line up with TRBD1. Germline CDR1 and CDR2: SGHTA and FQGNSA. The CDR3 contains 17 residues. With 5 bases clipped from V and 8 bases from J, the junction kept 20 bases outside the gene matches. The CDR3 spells CASSRDIGTAPARGYTF. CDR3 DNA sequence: TGTGCCAGCAGCCGAGACATCGGGACAGCCCCCGCCAGGGGCTACACCTTC. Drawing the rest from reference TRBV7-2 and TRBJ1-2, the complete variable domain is GAGVSQSPSNKVTEKGKDVELRCDPISGHTALYWYRQSLGQGLEFLIYFQGNSAPDKSGLPSDRFSAERTGGSVSTLTIQRTQQEDSAVYLCASSRDIGTAPARGYTFGSGTRLTVV.

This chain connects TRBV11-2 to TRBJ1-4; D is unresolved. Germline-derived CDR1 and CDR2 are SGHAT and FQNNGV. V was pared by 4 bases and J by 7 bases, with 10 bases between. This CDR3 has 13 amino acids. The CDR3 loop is CASSSHPSEKLFF. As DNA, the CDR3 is TGTGCCAGCAGCTCCCACCCCAGTGAAAAACTGTTTTTT.

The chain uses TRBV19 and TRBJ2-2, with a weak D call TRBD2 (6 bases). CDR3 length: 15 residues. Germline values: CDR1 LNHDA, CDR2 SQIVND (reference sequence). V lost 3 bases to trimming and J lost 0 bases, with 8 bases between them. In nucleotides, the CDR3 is TGTGCCAGTAGTATTCTAGCGACGAACACCGGGGAGCTGTTTTTT. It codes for CASSILATNTGELFF.

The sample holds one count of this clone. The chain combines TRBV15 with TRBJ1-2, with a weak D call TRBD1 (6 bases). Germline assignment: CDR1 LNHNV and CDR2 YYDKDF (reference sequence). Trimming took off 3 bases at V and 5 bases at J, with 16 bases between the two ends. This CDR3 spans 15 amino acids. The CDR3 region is CATSSNSDRPYGYTF. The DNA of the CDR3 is TGTGCCACCAGCAGTAATTCCGACAGGCCGTATGGCTACACCTTC.

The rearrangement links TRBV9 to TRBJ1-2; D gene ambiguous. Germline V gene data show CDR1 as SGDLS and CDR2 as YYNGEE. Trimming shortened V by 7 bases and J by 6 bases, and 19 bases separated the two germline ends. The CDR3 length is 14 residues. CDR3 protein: CASGESRARDGYTF. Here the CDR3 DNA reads TGTGCCAGCGGTGAATCGCGAGCTCGGGATGGCTACACCTTC.